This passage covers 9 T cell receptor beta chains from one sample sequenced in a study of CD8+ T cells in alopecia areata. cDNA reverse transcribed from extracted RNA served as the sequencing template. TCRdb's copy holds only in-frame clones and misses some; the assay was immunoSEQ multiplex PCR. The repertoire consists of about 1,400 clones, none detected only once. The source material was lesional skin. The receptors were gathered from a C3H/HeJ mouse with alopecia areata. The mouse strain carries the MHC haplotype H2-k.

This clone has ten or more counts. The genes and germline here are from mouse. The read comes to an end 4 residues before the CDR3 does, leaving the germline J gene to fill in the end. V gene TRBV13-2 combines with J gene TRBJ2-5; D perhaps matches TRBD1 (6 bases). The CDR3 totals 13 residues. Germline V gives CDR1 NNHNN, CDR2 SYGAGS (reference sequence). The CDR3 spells CASGDATGDTQYF. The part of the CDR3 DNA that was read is TGTGCCAGCGGTGATGCAACAGGGGAC.

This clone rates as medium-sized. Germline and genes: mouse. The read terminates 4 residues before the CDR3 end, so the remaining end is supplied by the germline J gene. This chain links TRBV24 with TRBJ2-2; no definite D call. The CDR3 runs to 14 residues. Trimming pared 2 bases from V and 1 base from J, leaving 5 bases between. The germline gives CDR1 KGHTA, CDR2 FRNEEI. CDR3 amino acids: CASSLTENTGQLYF. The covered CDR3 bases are TGTGCCAGCAGTCTGACAGAAAACACCGGG.

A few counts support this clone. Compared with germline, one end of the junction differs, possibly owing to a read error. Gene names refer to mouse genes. This CDR3 is CASGDAHLGGAEQFF. CDR3 bases read: TGTGCCAGCGGTGATGCTCACCTGGGGGGTGCT. V is TRBV13-3 and J is TRBJ2-1; TRBD2 agrees at 8 bases. Sequencing ends 4 residues short of the CDR3 end; the germline J gene provides the rest. CDR1 and CDR2 (germline): NNHDY, SYVADS. The CDR3 totals 15 residues.

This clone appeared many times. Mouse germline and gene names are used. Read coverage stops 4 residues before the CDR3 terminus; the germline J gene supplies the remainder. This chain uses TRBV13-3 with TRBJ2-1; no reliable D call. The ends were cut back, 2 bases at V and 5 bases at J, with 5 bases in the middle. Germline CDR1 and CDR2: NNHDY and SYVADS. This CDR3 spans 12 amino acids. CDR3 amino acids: CASSDQDAEQFF. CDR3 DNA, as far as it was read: TGTGCCAGCAGTGACCAGGATGCT.

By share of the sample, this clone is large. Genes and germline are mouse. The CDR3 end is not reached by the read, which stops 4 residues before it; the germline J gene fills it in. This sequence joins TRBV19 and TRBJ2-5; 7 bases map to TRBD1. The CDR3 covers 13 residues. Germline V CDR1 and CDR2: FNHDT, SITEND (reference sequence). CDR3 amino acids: CASSPGTEDTQYF. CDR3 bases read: TGTGCCAGCAGTCCCGGGACAGAAGAC.

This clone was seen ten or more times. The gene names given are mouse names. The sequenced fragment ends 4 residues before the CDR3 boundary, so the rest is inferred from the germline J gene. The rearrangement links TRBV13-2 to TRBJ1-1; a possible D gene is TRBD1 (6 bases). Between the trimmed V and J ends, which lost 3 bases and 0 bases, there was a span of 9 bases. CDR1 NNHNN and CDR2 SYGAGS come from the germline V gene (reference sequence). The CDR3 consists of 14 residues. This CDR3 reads CASGVGTTNTEVFF. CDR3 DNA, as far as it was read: TGTGCCAGCGGTGTCGGGACAACAAACACA.

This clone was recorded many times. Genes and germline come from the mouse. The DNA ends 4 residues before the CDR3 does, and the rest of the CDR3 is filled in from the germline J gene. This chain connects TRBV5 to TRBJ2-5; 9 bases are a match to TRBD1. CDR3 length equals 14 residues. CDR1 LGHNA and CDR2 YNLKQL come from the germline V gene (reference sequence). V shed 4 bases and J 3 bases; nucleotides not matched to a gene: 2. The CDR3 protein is CASSPGQGQDTQYF. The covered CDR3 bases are TGTGCCAGCAGCCCGGGACAGGGACAAGAC.

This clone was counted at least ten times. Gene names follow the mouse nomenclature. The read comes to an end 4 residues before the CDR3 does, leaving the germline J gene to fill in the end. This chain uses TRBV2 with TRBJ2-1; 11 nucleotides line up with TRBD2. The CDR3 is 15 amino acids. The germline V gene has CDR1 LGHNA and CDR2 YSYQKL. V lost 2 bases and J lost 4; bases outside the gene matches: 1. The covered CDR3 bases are TGTGCCAGCAGCCAATGGGACTGGGGGTATGCT. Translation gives CASSQWDWGYA. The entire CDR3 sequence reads CASSQWDWGYAEQFF.

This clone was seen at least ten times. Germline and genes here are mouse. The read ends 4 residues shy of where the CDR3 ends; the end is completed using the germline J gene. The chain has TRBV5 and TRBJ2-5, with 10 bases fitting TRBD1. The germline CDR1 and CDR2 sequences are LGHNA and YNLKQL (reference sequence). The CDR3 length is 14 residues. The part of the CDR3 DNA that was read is TGTGCCAGCAGCCAAGGGGACAGGGGAGAC. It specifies CASSQGDRGD. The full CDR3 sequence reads CASSQGDRGDTQYF.